The next 24 T cell receptor beta chains were all read from a single sample in a study of blood T cell repertoires in COVID-19. Produced via immunoSEQ multiplex PCR; TCRdb's table is partial and in-frame only. Here the sample spans a few hundred thousand clones, around 85% being singletons. Input material: peripheral blood. The receptors come from a human donor in a cohort sampled during active COVID-19.

This chain uses TRBV27 with TRBJ1-6; tentatively, D is TRBD1 (5 bases). V was trimmed by 3 bases and J by 8 bases, leaving 11 bases between them. Germline CDR1 and CDR2: MNHEY and SMNVEV (reference sequence). CDR3 length: 14 amino acids. CDR3 in DNA: TGTGCCAGCAGTTTTCGGGGGGACCATTCACCCCTCCACTTT. The encoded protein is CASSFRGDHSPLHF.

This clone was counted only a few times. This CDR3 is CASSVAHNTEAFF. The CDR3 DNA reads TGTGCCAGCAGCGTAGCACACAACACTGAAGCTTTCTTT. The chain employs TRBV9 and TRBJ1-1, with unresolved D. Trimming took 0 bases from V and 2 from J, leaving 5 bases between them. Germline values: CDR1 SGDLS, CDR2 YYNGEE. The CDR3 consists of 13 residues.

The chain uses TRBV5-1 and TRBJ1-2, with 8 bases lining up with TRBD1. The CDR3 is made up of 16 amino acids. Looked up from germline, CDR1 is SGHRS and CDR2 is YFSETQ. Trimming removed 2 bases from V and 5 bases from J; junction bases left unmatched: 11. CDR3 nucleotides: TGCGCCAGCAGCTTCTTTCAGACAGGGGAAAGTTATGGCTACACCTTC. Its translation is CASSFFQTGESYGYTF.

V gene TRBV3-1 (or the pseudogene TRBV3-2) combines with J gene TRBJ2-1, with 13 positions matching TRBD2. The CDR3 runs to 15 residues. Trimming removed 4 bases from V and 14 bases from J; junction bases left unmatched: 11. Germline lookup yields CDR1 LGHDT and CDR2 YNNKEL (reference sequence). The CDR3 is CASSPPGLAGQLEFF. In DNA, the CDR3 is TGTGCCAGCAGCCCTCCGGGACTAGCGGGACAGTTAGAGTTCTTC.

This sequence joins TRBV29-1 and TRBJ1-2; weak D call: TRBD1 (6 bases). Germline lookup yields CDR1 SQVTM and CDR2 ANQGSEA. The V gene lost 3 bases and the J gene lost 0 bases, with 14 bases spanning the gap. The CDR3 runs 15 residues. The CDR3 bases are TGCAGCGTTGAGGGCAGGGGAAGGACTAACTATGGCTACACCTTC. Amino acid sequence: CSVEGRGRTNYGYTF.

The chain couples TRBV6-1 to TRBJ2-3, with D maybe TRBD2 (5 bases). The CDR3 totals 15 residues. Trimming pared 1 base from V and 6 bases from J, leaving 14 bases between. CDR1 is MNHNS, CDR2 SASEGT, per germline. CDR3 DNA: TGTGCCAGCAGTGAAGGCGGGTTGGAGTGGGATACGCAGTATTTT. Translation gives CASSEGGLEWDTQYF.

This chain joins TRBV28 and TRBJ1-5, with D maybe TRBD1 (6 bases). V lost 5 bases and J lost 4, with 6 bases in between. Germline-derived CDR1 and CDR2 are MDHEN and SYDVKM. The CDR3 consists of 12 residues. The CDR3 reads CASSRGNQPQHF. In DNA form, the CDR3 reads TGTGCCAGCAGTAGGGGGAATCAGCCCCAGCATTTT.

The chain combines TRBV6-5 with TRBJ1-1; no definite D call. CDR3 length: 12 residues. The V end lost 6 bases, the J end lost 7 bases, and 12 bases lay between the germline ends. Looked up from germline, CDR1 is MNHEY and CDR2 is SVGAGI. CDR3 residues: CASSSLDSEAFF. The CDR3 DNA reads TGTGCCAGCAGCTCCTTAGATAGTGAAGCTTTCTTT.

The chain employs TRBV20-1 and TRBJ2-5; TRBD2 is a possible D gene (6 bases). The germline V gene encodes CDR1 DFQATT and CDR2 SNEGSKA (reference sequence). The CDR3 consists of 11 residues. CDR3 protein: CSPGGRETQYF. DNA for the CDR3: TGCAGCCCCGGGGGACGAGAGACCCAGTACTTC.

The rearrangement uses TRBV18 and TRBJ2-7, with 7 bases matching TRBD2. CDR3 length: 15 amino acids. Trimming at V came to 5 bases and at J to 7 bases, leaving 14 bases not matched to a gene. Germline V gives CDR1 KGHSH, CDR2 LQKENI. The CDR3 reads CASSAERTSKNEQYF. The CDR3 region has the DNA TGTGCCAGCTCAGCAGAACGGACTAGTAAGAATGAGCAGTACTTC.

V gene TRBV29-1 combines with J gene TRBJ2-3; 7 bases are shared with TRBD1. Germline V gene data show CDR1 as SQVTM and CDR2 as ANQGSEA. With 5 bases clipped from V and 4 bases from J, the junction kept 6 bases outside the gene matches. The CDR3 sequence is 13 residues long. The DNA for the CDR3 is TGCAGCGTTAGACAGGGAACCGCAGATACGCAGTATTTT. Amino acid sequence: CSVRQGTADTQYF.

The J gene is TRBJ2-5, the V gene TRBV6-5; no clear D. Germline V CDR1 and CDR2: MNHEY, SVGAGI. The CDR3 spans 15 residues. The germline V and J ends were trimmed by 5 bases and 5 bases, with 18 bases remaining between them. The CDR3 bases are TGTGCCAGCAGTCCCACGGTAGTACTGGTGGAGACCCAGTACTTC. It specifies CASSPTVVLVETQYF.

V usage is TRBV2 and J usage is TRBJ2-7, with TRBD2 identical over 8 bases. After removal of 6 bases from V and 2 bases from J, the junction contained 9 bases not matched to a gene. The CDR3 loop spans 15 amino acids. Looked up from germline, CDR1 is SNHLY and CDR2 is FYNNEI. The DNA for the CDR3 is TGTGCCAGCAGACCCGGACTAGCAGGGGCCTACGAGCAGTACTTC. It yields the protein CASRPGLAGAYEQYF.

This clone was detected once. The genes are TRBV20-1 and TRBJ2-7, with 11 bases lining up with TRBD2. The CDR3 spans 16 residues. V shed 3 bases, J shed 1 base, and the junction held 8 bases outside the gene matches. Germline loops: CDR1 DFQATT, CDR2 SNEGSKA (reference sequence). The CDR3 region has the DNA TGCAGTGCTAGTAATAGCGGGGGGGCCCGGTCCTACGAGCAGTACTTC. Translation: CSASNSGGARSYEQYF.

The chain links TRBV6-5 to TRBJ1-1; maybe TRBD1 (5 bases). The germline V gene encodes CDR1 MNHEY and CDR2 SVGAGI. The CDR3 contains 14 residues. V was pared by 7 bases and J by 5 bases, with 17 bases between. The chain's CDR3 is CASTGQGVMTEAFF. CDR3 DNA: TGTGCCAGCACGGGTCAGGGTGTAATGACTGAAGCTTTCTTT.

The V and J genes are TRBV7-4 and TRBJ1-4; D might be TRBD1 (5 bases). The CDR3 has 15 residues. CDR1 is SGHVT and CDR2 is SQSDAQ in the germline V gene. Trimming removed 2 bases from V and 7 bases from J, with 14 bases in between. The CDR3 loop reads CASSLRRGVSEKLFF. Written as DNA, the CDR3 is TGTGCCAGCAGCTTAAGAAGGGGCGTGAGTGAAAAACTGTTTTTT.

The chain joins TRBV7-9 to TRBJ2-7, with TRBD1 matching over 10 bases. Trimming at V came to 5 bases and at J to 7 bases, leaving 11 bases not matched to a gene. Germline CDR1 SEHNR, CDR2 FQNEAQ (reference sequence). The CDR3 loop spans 15 amino acids. CDR3 loop: CASSRDGTGAREQYF. The CDR3 DNA follows: TGTGCCAGCAGCCGGGATGGGACAGGGGCGCGGGAGCAGTACTTC. Drawing the rest from reference TRBV7-9 and TRBJ2-7, the complete variable domain is DTGVSQNPRHKITKRGQNVTFRCDPISEHNRLYWYRQTLGQGPEFLTYFQNEAQLEKSRLLSDRFSAERPKGSFSTLEIQRTEQGDSAMYLCASSRDGTGAREQYFGPGTRLTVT.

This clone was seen just once. The chain is built from TRBV5-5 and TRBJ1-6; 8 positions match TRBD1. This CDR3 has 13 amino acids. Germline assignment: CDR1 SGHKS and CDR2 YYEKEE (reference sequence). The J segment lost 7 bases and the V segment lost 8 bases, leaving 5 bases of the junction unmatched. CDR3 in DNA: TGTGCCAGTCGCGACAGGGGAAATTCACCCCTCCACTTT. Translated: CASRDRGNSPLHF.

This clone appeared a few times. This chain joins TRBV19 and TRBJ1-6, with a tentative D call TRBD1 (5 bases). The CDR3 runs 15 residues. V lost 3 bases and J lost 4, with 10 bases in between. Germline V gene sequence: CDR1 LNHDA, CDR2 SQIVND (reference sequence). The CDR3 sequence is CASSMMGLYNSPLHF. CDR3 bases: TGTGCCAGTAGTATGATGGGACTTTATAATTCACCCCTCCACTTT.

The genes are TRBV5-4 and TRBJ1-1; 9 nucleotides align to TRBD1. This CDR3 spans 14 amino acids. CDR1 and CDR2 (germline): SGHNT, YYREEE (reference sequence). Losses at the gene ends were 4 bases for V and 7 bases for J; bases not matched to a gene: 8. CDR3 region: CASSAGQGRNEAFF. The CDR3 DNA reads as TGTGCCAGCAGCGCAGGACAGGGGAGGAATGAAGCTTTCTTT.

The chain couples TRBV4-2 to TRBJ2-1; D perhaps matches TRBD2 (7 bases). This CDR3 comprises 13 residues. Germline CDR1 LGHNA, CDR2 YNFKEQ. The ends were cut back, 4 bases at V and 9 bases at J, with 13 bases in the middle. The chain's CDR3 is CASSPPGGFEQFF. The CDR3 nucleotides read TGTGCCAGCAGCCCCCCGGGGGGCTTTGAGCAGTTCTTC.

V is TRBV19 and J is TRBJ2-5, with D possibly TRBD1 on 5 matching bases. Trimming stripped 2 bases from V and 2 bases from J, with 6 bases between. Germline V gene lookup returns CDR1 LNHDA and CDR2 SQIVND (reference sequence). CDR3 length: 13 residues. The CDR3 DNA follows: TGTGCCAGTAGTATACAGGGTCAAGAGACCCAGTACTTC. This sequence encodes CASSIQGQETQYF.

The CDR3 coding sequence is TGTGCCAGTGACAGGCGGGACTATGGCTACACCTTC. It specifies CASDRRDYGYTF. This chain connects TRBV2 to TRBJ1-2, with D possibly TRBD1 on 6 matching bases. Trimming cost V 9 bases and J 3 bases, with 11 bases left between them. Germline V lookup: CDR1 SNHLY, CDR2 FYNNEI. This CDR3 region has 12 residues.

This chain connects TRBV6-5 to TRBJ2-5, with a weak D call TRBD1 (5 bases). The CDR3 loop spans 11 amino acids. Germline V gene data show CDR1 as MNHEY and CDR2 as SVGAGI. V was trimmed by 5 bases and J by 5 bases, leaving 6 bases between them. This CDR3 is CASSHRETQYF. The CDR3 bases are TGTGCCAGCAGTCACAGGGAGACCCAGTACTTC.